The rows below give T cell receptor beta chains drawn from one sample of a study of T cell responses to AZD1222 COVID-19 vaccine. Profiled with immunoSEQ multiplex PCR; TCRdb holds only in-frame clones, not every one. Of 85,000 to 110,000 clones in the sample, over 75% were seen once. The sequencing here drew on peripheral blood, taken on day 0 of AZD1222 vaccination. These receptors all stem from an adult in good health. CDR3s include the opening cysteine and the closing phenylalanine or tryptophan. Fields, in order: J gene, D gene, V gene, clone size, CDR3 DNA, CDR3 protein. The D gene is left open where the match is weak. For some rows the clone size is stated as once, few or many, or as a class when expanded; others skip it.

>TRBJ2-5|-|TRBV10-1|-
TGCGCCAGCAGTGAGGGGGGCAGGCCACAAGAGACCCAGTACTTC
CASSEGGRPQETQYF
>TRBJ1-2|-|TRBV6-4|-
TGTGCCAGCAGTGACTCTGCAGGGCTGGGCTACACCTTC
CASSDSAGLGYTF
>TRBJ2-7|-|TRBV10-3|-
TGTGCCATCAGTGAGGCAACAGGGAGTAACGAGCAGTACTTC
CAISEATGSNEQYF
>TRBJ2-3|-|TRBV18|-
TGTGCCAGCTCACCACAGGGATATACGCAGTATTTT
CASSPQGYTQYF
>TRBJ1-1|-|TRBV24-1|-
TGTGCCACCAGTGATTCACAGGGATGGAACACTGAAGCTTTCTTT
CATSDSQGWNTEAFF
>TRBJ2-1|TRBD2|TRBV7-9|-
TGTGCCAGCAGTTCAGCGACTAGCGGACAATACAATGAGCAGTTCTTC
CASSSATSGQYNEQFF
>TRBJ1-2|TRBD1|TRBV18|-
TGTGCCAGCTCACCGGACGGACAGGGCTTCTATGGCTACACCTTC
CASSPDGQGFYGYTF
>TRBJ2-7|TRBD1|TRBV24-1|-
TGTGCCACCAGTGACCAGGGACAGGTCCCCTACGAGCAGTACTTC
CATSDQGQVPYEQYF
>TRBJ2-6|-|TRBV5-1|-
TGCGCCAGCAGCTTGTCCCTCTCTGGGGCCAACGTCCTGACTTTC
CASSLSLSGANVLTF
>TRBJ2-1|-|TRBV4-1|-
TGCGCCAGCAGCCCAGTCGTGGCAGACTCCTACAATGAGCAGTTCTTC
CASSPVVADSYNEQFF
>TRBJ1-1|-|TRBV28|-
TGTGCCAGCACCACCCAGGGGAAGAGCACTGAAGCTTTCTTT
CASTTQGKSTEAFF
>TRBJ2-7|TRBD1|TRBV7-9|-
TGTGCCAGCAGCTTACTTCAGGGGGACTACGAGCAGTACTTC
CASSLLQGDYEQYF
>TRBJ1-3|-|TRBV5-1|once
TGCGCCAGCGGCCCAGGGGCGGCTGGAAACACCATATATTTT
CASGPGAAGNTIYF
>TRBJ2-3|-|TRBV5-1|-
TGCGCCAGCAGCTCCACGGGGTCAAGCACAGATACGCAGTATTTT
CASSSTGSSTDTQYF
>TRBJ2-7|-|TRBV7-2|-
TGTGCCAGCAGCTCCCCGACAGAACTATCCTACGAGCAGTACTTC
CASSSPTELSYEQYF
>TRBJ1-3|-|TRBV10-1|-
TGCGCCAGCAGTGAGTCCGCCGACTCTGGAAACACCATATATTTT
CASSESADSGNTIYF
>TRBJ2-7|-|TRBV30|-
TGTGCCTGGAGCGTTAGCTACGAGCAGTACTTC
CAWSVSYEQYF
>TRBJ2-1|TRBD1|TRBV7-9|once
TGTGCCAGCAGCCCGACGGGACAGGGGGAACAATCCCAGTTCTTC
CASSPTGQGEQSQFF
>TRBJ2-2|-|TRBV24-1|-
TGTGCCACCAGTCCCAGGACCGGGGAGCTGTTTTTT
CATSPRTGELFF
>TRBJ2-2|TRBD2|TRBV10-3|-
TGTGCCACCGGGACTAGCGACACCGGGGAGCTGTTTTTT
CATGTSDTGELFF
>TRBJ1-1|-|TRBV12-3/TRBV12-4|-
TGTGCCAGCAGTTTAGGGGGCGAAGCTTTCTTT
CASSLGGEAFF
>TRBJ2-7|-|TRBV5-1|-
TGCGCCAGCAGCTTGGACGATTGGGGCGAGCAGTACTTC
CASSLDDWGEQYF
>TRBJ2-5|TRBD2|TRBV18|-
TGTGCCAGCTCACAGACTAGCGGGATCTCGGGGGAGACCCAGTACTTC
CASSQTSGISGETQYF
>TRBJ2-5|-|TRBV19|-
TGTGCCAGTAGTGCATGGGACTCGGAGGAGACCCAGTACTTC
CASSAWDSEETQYF
>TRBJ2-2|TRBD1|TRBV6-4|-
TGTGCCAGCAGTGAATCCTGGACAGGGAACACCGGGGAGCTGTTTTTT
CASSESWTGNTGELFF
>TRBJ2-1|-|TRBV11-2|-
TGTGCCAGCAGCCCGCCTGGGTTTATCTCCTACAATGAGCAGTTCTTC
CASSPPGFISYNEQFF
>TRBJ1-1|-|TRBV29-1|-
TGCAGCGCAGAGATGAACACTGAAGCTTTCTTT
CSAEMNTEAFF
>TRBJ2-1|-|TRBV2|-
TGTGCCAGCAGCCCGCGTGCAGGGGCGTACAATGAGCAGTTCTTC
CASSPRAGAYNEQFF
>TRBJ1-1|TRBD1|TRBV5-1|-
TGCGCCAGCAGAGAGGGACAGGGGGCATTGAACACTGAAGCTTTCTTT
CASREGQGALNTEAFF
>TRBJ1-4|-|TRBV3-1/TRBV3-2|-
TGTGCCAGCAGCCAGACCATGGAGAGGACTAATGAAAAACTGTTTTTT
CASSQTMERTNEKLFF
>TRBJ1-1|-|TRBV28|few
TGTGCCAGCAGTTTCTTACAGGGTTCTAGTGAAGCTTTCTTT
CASSFLQGSSEAFF
>TRBJ2-2|TRBD2|TRBV25-1|-
TGTGCCAAATTTGAGACCTCGGGGGGGCCCTTATCCGGGGAGCTGTTTTTT
CAKFETSGGPLSGELFF
>TRBJ2-5|-|TRBV2|-
TGTGCCAGCAGTGTTATAGAGACCCAGTACTTC
CASSVIETQYF
>TRBJ2-7|-|TRBV5-8|-
TGTGCCAGCAGCTTGCTCGGCCCCCTCAACGAGCAGTACTTC
CASSLLGPLNEQYF
>TRBJ1-6|TRBD1|TRBV27|-
TGTGCCAGCCGGGTTGACAGGGCAAATTCACCCCTCCACTTT
CASRVDRANSPLHF
>TRBJ1-1|-|TRBV15|few
TGTGCCACCAGTCCCGGTGGGGGACGTCGAATGAACACTGAAGCTTTCTTT
CATSPGGGRRMNTEAFF
>TRBJ2-7|-|TRBV9|-
TGTGCCAGCAGGAACGGCATCGGGGGCGGGGAGCAGTACTTC
CASRNGIGGGEQYF
>TRBJ2-1|-|TRBV5-5|-
TGTGCCAGCATGGTAGTGTCGGGACCCGGACGGTTCTTC
CASMVVSGPGRFF
>TRBJ1-5|-|TRBV3-1/TRBV3-2|-
TGTGCCAGCAGCCAAGACTGGGGACCCAATCAGCCCCAGCATTTT
CASSQDWGPNQPQHF
>TRBJ2-3|-|TRBV6-6|once
TGTGCCAGCAGTTACAGGGAGGCAGATACGCAGTATTTT
CASSYREADTQYF
>TRBJ2-7|-|TRBV9|-
TGTGCCAGCAGCGTTGGACCCTCCTACGAGCAGTACTTC
CASSVGPSYEQYF
>TRBJ1-2|-|TRBV6-6|-
TGTGCCAGCAGTCGGGACATAAAAAACTATGGCTACACCTTC
CASSRDIKNYGYTF
>TRBJ1-6|-|TRBV6-5|-
TGTGCCAGCAGTTACTCGGGACAAATTTCACCCCTCCACTTT
CASSYSGQISPLHF
>TRBJ1-1|-|TRBV19|-
TGTGCCAGTAGTATACTCGGCCAGGGTATGGCTTTCTTT
CASSILGQGMAFF
>TRBJ1-1|-|TRBV6-2/TRBV6-3|-
TGTGCCAGCAGTTACTCGATTCTGGCAACCCATTCTCGGGAAGCTTTCTTT
CASSYSILATHSREAFF
>TRBJ2-1|TRBD1|TRBV14|-
TGTGCCAGCAGCCAACGGGGGACAGGGTCCTACAATGAGCAGTTCTTC
CASSQRGTGSYNEQFF
>TRBJ2-2|TRBD1|TRBV7-3|-
TGTGCCAGCAGCTTTTACCCGGGACAGGGGAACACCGGGGAGCTGTTTTTT
CASSFYPGQGNTGELFF
>TRBJ1-2|-|TRBV4-3|-
TGCGCCAGCAGCCAAGACTCGGCGATGTTTGAGTCTGGCTACACCTTC
CASSQDSAMFESGYTF
>TRBJ1-1|TRBD1|TRBV9|-
TGTGCCAGCAGCGTAGCTGGGACAGGGTGGGTTGGCACTGAAGCTTTCTTT
CASSVAGTGWVGTEAFF
>TRBJ2-3|-|TRBV13|-
TGTGCCAGCAGCTTAGGCCGGGGGTCTCCTCCGGGAGATACGCAGTATTTT
CASSLGRGSPPGDTQYF
>TRBJ1-1|-|TRBV6-5|-
TGTGCCAGCAGTTATCAGGGTCTGAACACTGAAGCTTTCTTT
CASSYQGLNTEAFF
>TRBJ2-1|-|TRBV4-1|-
TGCGCCAGCAGCCAAGCCCCGTACAATGAGCAGTTCTTC
CASSQAPYNEQFF